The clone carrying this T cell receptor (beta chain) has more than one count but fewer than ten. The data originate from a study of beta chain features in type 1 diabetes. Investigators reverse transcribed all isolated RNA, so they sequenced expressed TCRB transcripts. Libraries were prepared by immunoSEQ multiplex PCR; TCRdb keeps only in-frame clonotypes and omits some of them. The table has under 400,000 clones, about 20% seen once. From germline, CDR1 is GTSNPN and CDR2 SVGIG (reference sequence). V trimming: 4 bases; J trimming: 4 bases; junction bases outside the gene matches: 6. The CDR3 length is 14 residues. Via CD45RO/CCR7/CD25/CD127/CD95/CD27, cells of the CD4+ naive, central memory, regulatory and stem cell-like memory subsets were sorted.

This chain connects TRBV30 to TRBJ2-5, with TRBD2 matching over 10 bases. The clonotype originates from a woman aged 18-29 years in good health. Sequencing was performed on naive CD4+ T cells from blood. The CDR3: CAWMLAGVRETQYF. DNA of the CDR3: TGTGCCTGGATGCTAGCGGGAGTTCGAGAGACCCAGTACTTC.